A single sample gave rise to the 15 T cell receptor beta chains below, sequenced in a study of cytomegalovirus exposure and HLA in healthy donors. The PCR was carried out with 60 Vbeta primers and 13 Jbeta primers. Assay: immunoSEQ multiplex PCR; the TCRdb copy retains only in-frame clones and omits some. The sample has 30,000 to 35,000 clones, about two thirds seen once; the top ten hold around a tenth. The source material was PBMCs. These TCRs come from a man in his forties in good health and CMV-seropositive.

The CDR3 sequence is CASTSGGASYGYTF. DNA for the CDR3: TGCGCCAGCACCTCAGGGGGCGCGTCTTATGGCTACACCTTC. J is TRBJ1-2 and V is TRBV5-1, with TRBD1 matching 8 bases. Germline assignment: CDR1 SGHRS and CDR2 YFSETQ. V shed 6 bases and J 5 bases; nucleotides not matched to a gene: 9. The length of the CDR3 is 14 residues.

The rearrangement links TRBV5-1 to TRBJ2-7, with TRBD1 as a possible D gene (7 bases). The CDR3 totals 17 residues. Germline-derived CDR1 and CDR2 are SGHRS and YFSETQ. The germline V and J ends were trimmed by 0 bases and 1 base, with 17 bases remaining between them. The CDR3 DNA follows: TGCGCCAGCAGCTTGGAGGAGGGGGCGAGCCCTTCCTACGAGCAGTACTTC. The encoded protein is CASSLEEGASPSYEQYF.

The chain employs TRBV5-1 and TRBJ2-2, with a possible D match to TRBD1 (6 bases). Trimming took off 4 bases at V and 3 bases at J, with 16 bases between the two ends. The CDR3 runs 16 residues. Germline V gives CDR1 SGHRS, CDR2 YFSETQ. CDR3 sequence (DNA): TGCGCCAGCAGCCCCACAGGGAAGTCGCACACCGGGGAGCTGTTTTTT. This codes for CASSPTGKSHTGELFF.

This clone occurred once. The rearrangement links TRBV4-2 to TRBJ1-1; D may be TRBD1 (5 bases). With 3 bases removed from V and 0 bases from J, the gap between germline ends came to 11 bases. Germline CDR1 reads LGHNA; CDR2 reads YNFKEQ. The CDR3 runs 15 residues. The CDR3 spells CASSQVIRVNTEAFF. The CDR3, as DNA: TGTGCCAGCAGCCAGGTCATCAGGGTGAACACTGAAGCTTTCTTT.

CDR3 sequence reads: CASSLVGVLGTEAFF. CDR3 DNA sequence: TGCGCCAGCAGCTTGGTCGGGGTTCTAGGCACTGAAGCTTTCTTT. This sequence joins TRBV5-1 and TRBJ1-1; the D is unclear. The CDR3 loop spans 15 amino acids. Germline V lookup: CDR1 SGHRS, CDR2 YFSETQ. The ends were cut back, 0 bases at V and 4 bases at J, with 13 bases in the middle.

This clone was observed a single time. The V call is TRBV28, the J call TRBJ1-2; 10 nucleotides agree with TRBD1. Losses at the gene ends were 5 bases for V and 3 bases for J; bases not matched to a gene: 6. Germline loops: CDR1 MDHEN, CDR2 SYDVKM. The CDR3 contains 15 residues. CDR3 sequence: CASSGGTGVDYGYTF. DNA for the CDR3: TGTGCCAGCAGTGGTGGGACAGGGGTCGACTATGGCTACACCTTC.

CDR3 sequence reads: CSARSNEKLFF. The CDR3 DNA reads as TGCAGTGCCCGGTCCAATGAAAAACTGTTTTTT. The chain uses TRBV20-1 and TRBJ1-4; D is unresolved. The V end was cut by 6 bases, the J end by 5 bases, with 7 bases between. This CDR3 is 11 amino acids long. Germline V gene lookup returns CDR1 DFQATT and CDR2 SNEGSKA (reference sequence).

This clone was counted once. V gene TRBV2 combines with J gene TRBJ1-1; 9 nucleotides agree with TRBD1. Germline V gene lookup returns CDR1 SNHLY and CDR2 FYNNEI. J lost 4 bases, V lost 5 bases, and 8 bases had no gene match. This CDR3 has 15 residues. The CDR3: CASSTGQGVGTEAFF. For the CDR3, the DNA is TGTGCCAGCAGTACGGGACAGGGCGTCGGCACTGAAGCTTTCTTT.

The J gene is TRBJ2-7, the V gene TRBV9; TRBD2 might be the D (7 bases). Germline-derived CDR1 and CDR2 are SGDLS and YYNGEE. This CDR3 spans 15 amino acids. V was shortened by 4 bases and J by 1 base, with 15 bases between the two germline ends. CDR3 DNA sequence: TGTGCCAGCAGCCAAGGGGGGGCTTCTTCCTACGAGCAGTACTTC. Translating it yields CASSQGGASSYEQYF. Variable domain in full (rest from reference TRBV9 and TRBJ2-7): DSGVTQTPKHLITATGQRVTLRCSPRSGDLSVYWYQQSLDQGLQFLIQYYNGEERAKGNILERFSAQQFPDLHSELNLSSLELGDSALYFCASSQGGASSYEQYFGPGTRLTVT.

This chain joins TRBV29-1 and TRBJ2-7; TRBD1 is a possible D gene (6 bases). TRBJ2-1 explains the end of the DNA better; the J call may be wrong. CDR1 is SQVTM, CDR2 ANQGSEA, per germline. The CDR3 has 12 residues. The CDR3 reads CSVENPRGEQFF. CDR3 in DNA: TGCAGCGTTGAAAATCCCAGGGGTGAGCAGTTCTTC.

The chain combines TRBV5-5 with TRBJ1-5; 9 positions agree with TRBD1. V lost 4 bases, J lost 4 bases, and 9 bases stayed unmatched. The germline gives CDR1 SGHKS, CDR2 YYEKEE (reference sequence). The CDR3 extends over 16 amino acids. The CDR3 reads CASSRYRDRVNQPQHF. Written as DNA, the CDR3 is TGTGCCAGCAGCAGGTATAGGGACAGGGTTAATCAGCCCCAGCATTTT.

On this clone: The junction departs from the called germline gene at one end, perhaps through a read error. The gene calls are TRBV7-2 and TRBJ1-3; no reliable D call. CDR3 length equals 15 residues. Germline V gene data show CDR1 as SGHTA and CDR2 as FQGNSA. CDR3 region: CAGSPRDWTGNTIYF. Written as DNA, the CDR3 is TGTGCCGGCAGCCCGAGGGATTGGACCGGAAACACCATATATTTT.

This clone was detected a few times. This chain joins TRBV27 and TRBJ2-7; the match to TRBD1 covers 8 bases. The CDR3 is made up of 15 amino acids. Losses at the gene ends were 5 bases for V and 2 bases for J; bases not matched to a gene: 8. Germline CDR1 is MNHEY and CDR2 is SMNVEV (reference sequence). CDR3 DNA sequence: TGTGCCAGCAGTGTGCCAGGACAGGGAACCTACGAGCAGTACTTC. The encoded protein is CASSVPGQGTYEQYF.

The CDR3 nucleotides read TGTGCCAGCAGCCCGGGACAGCCGAACACCGGGGAGCTGTTTTTT. Residues: CASSPGQPNTGELFF. V gene TRBV5-5 combines with J gene TRBJ2-2; 7 positions match TRBD1. J was trimmed by 0 bases and V by 4 bases; bases with no gene match: 3. From germline, CDR1 is SGHKS and CDR2 YYEKEE (reference sequence). This CDR3 is 15 amino acids long.

This clone was recorded a few times. The chain has TRBV7-8 and TRBJ1-6; perhaps TRBD1 as D (5 bases). The germline V gene encodes CDR1 SGHVS and CDR2 FQNEAQ. With 5 bases removed from V and 7 bases from J, the gap between germline ends came to 18 bases. The CDR3 runs to 16 residues. This chain's CDR3 is CASSIPGGGGNSPLHF. The CDR3 DNA reads TGTGCCAGCAGCATACCCGGCGGGGGTGGCAATTCACCCCTCCACTTT.